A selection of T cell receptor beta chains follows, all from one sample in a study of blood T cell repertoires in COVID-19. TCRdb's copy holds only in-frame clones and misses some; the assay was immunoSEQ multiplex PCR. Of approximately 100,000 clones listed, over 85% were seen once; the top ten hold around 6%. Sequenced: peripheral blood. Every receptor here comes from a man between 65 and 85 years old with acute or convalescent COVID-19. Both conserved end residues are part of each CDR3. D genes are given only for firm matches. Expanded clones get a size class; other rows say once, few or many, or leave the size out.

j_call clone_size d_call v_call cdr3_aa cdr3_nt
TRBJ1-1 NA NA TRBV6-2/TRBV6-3 CASSYSLDSYNTEAFF TGTGCCAGCAGTTACTCGCTCGACAGCTATAACACTGAAGCTTTCTTT
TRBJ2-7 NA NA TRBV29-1 CSVLTHSYEQYF TGCAGCGTTTTAACACACTCCTACGAGCAGTACTTC
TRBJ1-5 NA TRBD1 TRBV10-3 CAISEPGTGGLSQPQHF TGTGCCATCAGTGAACCCGGGACAGGGGGCTTGAGTCAGCCCCAGCATTTT
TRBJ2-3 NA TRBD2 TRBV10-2 CASSGPRGGFTDTQYF TGCGCCAGCAGTGGCCCCCGGGGGGGCTTCACAGATACGCAGTATTTT
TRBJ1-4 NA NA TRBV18 CASSPGLEDSEKLFF TGTGCCAGCTCCCCGGGCTTGGAGGATAGTGAAAAACTGTTTTTT
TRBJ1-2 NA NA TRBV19 CATSRGGGVRGYTF TGTGCCACCTCCCGGGGAGGCGGGGTGCGGGGCTACACCTTC
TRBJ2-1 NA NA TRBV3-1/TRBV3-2 CASSPGTGRYNEQFF TGTGCCAGCAGCCCCGGGACTGGTCGCTACAATGAGCAGTTCTTC
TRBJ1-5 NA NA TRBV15 CATSRGARVGNQPQHF TGTGCCACCAGCAGAGGGGCGAGGGTTGGCAATCAGCCCCAGCATTTT
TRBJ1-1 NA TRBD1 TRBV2 CASPATGTGDSVAEAFF TGTGCCAGCCCGGCCACCGGGACAGGGGATTCGGTCGCTGAAGCTTTCTTT
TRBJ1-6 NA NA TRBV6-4 CASSDSPPSPLHF TGTGCCAGCAGTGACTCTCCTCCTTCACCCCTCCACTTT
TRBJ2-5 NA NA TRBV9 CASSPPGVIETQYF TGTGCCAGCAGCCCTCCAGGGGTTATAGAGACCCAGTACTTC
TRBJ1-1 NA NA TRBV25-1 CASSGSQGLNTEAFF TGTGCCAGCAGTGGATCACAGGGCTTGAACACTGAAGCTTTCTTT
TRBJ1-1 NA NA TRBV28 CASSLAGWTEAFF TGTGCCAGCAGTTTAGCGGGGTGGACTGAAGCTTTCTTT
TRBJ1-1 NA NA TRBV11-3 CASSADSLLEAFF TGTGCCAGCAGCGCCGACAGTCTACTTGAAGCTTTCTTT
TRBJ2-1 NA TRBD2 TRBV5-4 CASSPIAGPSYNEQFF TGTGCCAGCAGCCCCATAGCGGGACCCTCCTACAATGAGCAGTTCTTC
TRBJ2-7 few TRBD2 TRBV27 CASSLSSGNYEQYF TGTGCCAGCAGTTTAAGTAGCGGGAACTACGAGCAGTACTTC
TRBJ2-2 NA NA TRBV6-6 CASSYSKRANTGELFF TGTGCCAGCAGTTACTCGAAGAGGGCGAACACCGGGGAGCTGTTTTTT
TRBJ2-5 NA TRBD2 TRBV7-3 CASSPSSGRAQETQYF TGTGCCAGCAGCCCATCTAGCGGGAGGGCCCAAGAGACCCAGTACTTC
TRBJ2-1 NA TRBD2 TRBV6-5 CASSYLASGGGGQFF TGTGCCAGCAGTTACTTAGCTAGCGGGGGGGGAGGGCAGTTCTTC
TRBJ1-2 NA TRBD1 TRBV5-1 CASRDGTVNYGYTF TGCGCCAGCAGAGACGGGACAGTTAACTATGGCTACACCTTC
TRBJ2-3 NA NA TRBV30 CAWIISGARPTDTQYF TGTGCCTGGATTATTAGCGGAGCACGCCCTACAGATACGCAGTATTTT
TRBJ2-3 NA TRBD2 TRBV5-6 CASSSSGGAVDTQYF TGTGCCAGCAGTTCTAGCGGGGGGGCCGTAGATACGCAGTATTTT
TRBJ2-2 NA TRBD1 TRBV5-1 CASSPGDRTNTGELFF TGCGCCAGCAGCCCGGGGGACAGGACGAACACCGGGGAGCTGTTTTTT
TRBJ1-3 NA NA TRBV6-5 CASSYRRGGSGNTIYF TGTGCCAGCAGTTACCGCCGGGGGGGCTCTGGAAACACCATATATTTT
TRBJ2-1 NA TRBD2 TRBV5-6 CASSLGLAGGLNEQFF TGTGCCAGCAGCTTGGGACTAGCGGGGGGGCTTAATGAGCAGTTCTTC
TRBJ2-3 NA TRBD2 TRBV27 CASSFGLAGGFRDTQYF TGTGCCAGCAGTTTTGGGCTAGCGGGAGGTTTCAGAGATACGCAGTATTTT